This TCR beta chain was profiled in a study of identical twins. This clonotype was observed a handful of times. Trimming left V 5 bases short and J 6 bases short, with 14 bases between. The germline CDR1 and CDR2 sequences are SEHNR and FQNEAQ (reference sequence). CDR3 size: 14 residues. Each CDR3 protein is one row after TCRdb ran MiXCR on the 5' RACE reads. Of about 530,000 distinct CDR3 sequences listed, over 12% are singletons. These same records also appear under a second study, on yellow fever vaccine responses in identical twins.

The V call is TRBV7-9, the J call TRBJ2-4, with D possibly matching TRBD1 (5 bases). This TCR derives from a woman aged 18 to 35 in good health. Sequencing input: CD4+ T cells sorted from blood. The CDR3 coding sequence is TGTGCCAGCAGCCTCCAGGGCCCTTCAAACATTCAGTACTTC. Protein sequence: CASSLQGPSNIQYF.